This T cell receptor beta chain derives from a study of blood T cell repertoires in COVID-19. Study-wide context: The United States, Italy and Spain supplied acute and convalescent COVID-19 samples. T cells, B-cell-depleted T cells, or PBMCs supplied cDNA or gDNA.

Germline V gene sequence: CDR1 MNHEY, CDR2 SVGAGI. V lost 4 bases to trimming and J lost 11 bases, with 20 bases between them. CDR3 length equals 14 residues. As originally analysed: Nucleated cell number was recorded as an estimate derived from reference gene primer amplification. The repertoire was sequenced with immunoSEQ multiplex PCR; TCRdb's copy has only in-frame clones and lacks some. Clonal size and the V and J genes are those of that table, whereas D and trimming came from the DNA. This sample has about 67,000 clones, with around 88% found just once. This clone came up once. This chain connects TRBV6-5 to TRBJ1-1; a weak D match, TRBD1 (5 bases). The specimen sequenced was peripheral blood. This receptor was taken from a woman at least 80 years old with acute or convalescent COVID-19. This CDR3 reads CASSSPTGNSGAFF. The CDR3 DNA sequence: TGTGCCAGCAGTTCCCCCACAGGTAACTCCGGGGCTTTCTTT.